The 3 T cell receptor beta chains below all came from one sample that was sequenced in a study of T-cell memory formation after mild COVID-19. TCRdb passed the 5' RACE reads through MiXCR, listing each CDR3 protein once. Counted here are a few hundred thousand distinct CDR3 sequences, approximately 15% occurring once; the ten biggest clones make up roughly a fifth. Sequencing was carried out using PBMCs or a T cell subset sorted from them (not recorded which). Every receptor here comes from a man younger than 35 who had mild COVID-19 (a few samples of this study predate the infection). Cell type and time point are not known.

This clonotype showed up many times. The chain recombines TRBV5-1 with TRBJ2-1, with D possibly being TRBD2 (6 bases). The CDR3 is 15 amino acids. Deletions cut 4 bases from V and 0 bases from J, with 11 bases between. Looked up from germline, CDR1 is SGHRS and CDR2 is YFSETQ. The CDR3: CASSPTGSSYNEQFF. The CDR3 DNA is TGCGCCAGCAGCCCGACCGGGAGCTCCTACAATGAGCAGTTCTTC.

This clonotype was seen ten or more times. This chain joins TRBV4-2 and TRBJ2-1; 7 nucleotides agree with TRBD1. Germline CDR1 reads LGHNA; CDR2 reads YNFKEQ. This CDR3 spans 15 amino acids. The V and J ends lost 6 bases and 3 bases, in that order; junction bases with no gene match: 8. The chain's CDR3 is CASRPFRDSYNEQFF. The CDR3 DNA reads as TGTGCCAGCAGGCCTTTCCGGGACAGCTACAATGAGCAGTTCTTC.

This clonotype was seen a few times. The V call is TRBV11-2, the J call TRBJ2-7; 9 nucleotides align to TRBD2. This CDR3 is 17 amino acids long. Trimming cost V 7 bases and J 0 bases; bases outside gene matches: 13. In germline, CDR1 is SGHAT, CDR2 FQNNGV. CDR3 amino acids: CASKRSSGALSSYEQYV. The DNA of the CDR3 is TGTGCCAGCAAAAGGTCTAGCGGGGCGCTGAGCTCCTACGAGCAGTACGTC.